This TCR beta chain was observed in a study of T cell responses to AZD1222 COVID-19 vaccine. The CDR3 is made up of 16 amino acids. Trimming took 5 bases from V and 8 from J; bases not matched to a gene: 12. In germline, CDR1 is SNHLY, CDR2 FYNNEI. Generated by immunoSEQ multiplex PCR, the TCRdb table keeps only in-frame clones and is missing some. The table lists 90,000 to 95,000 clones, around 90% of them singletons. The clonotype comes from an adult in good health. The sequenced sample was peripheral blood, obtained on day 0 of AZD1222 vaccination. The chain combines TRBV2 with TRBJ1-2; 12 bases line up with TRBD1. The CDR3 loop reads CASSPSLGTGGEGYTF. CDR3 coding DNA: TGTGCCAGCAGTCCCAGCCTGGGGACAGGGGGCGAGGGCTACACCTTC.